The rows below give T cell receptor beta chains drawn from one sample of a study of early T cells in non-severe SARS-CoV-2 infection. Each CDR3 protein gets one entry after TCRdb re-called the 5' RACE reads with MiXCR. Counted here are 65,000 to 70,000 distinct CDR3 sequences, 12% occurring once; the ten biggest clones make up about 1.7%. The sequenced sample consisted of whole blood. The receptors were sampled from an adult who was a healthcare worker with PCR-confirmed SARS-CoV-2 infection or an uninfected control (not recorded which). CDR3s include the opening cysteine and the closing phenylalanine or tryptophan. D genes are given only for firm matches. Some rows mark clone size as missing; the rest say once, few, many or name a class of expanded clone.

D,J,size,V,DNA,CDR3
-,TRBJ1-1,once,TRBV30,TGTGCCTGGAATTTGACACCGAACACTGAAGCTTTCTTT,CAWNLTPNTEAFF
TRBD1,TRBJ1-1,many,TRBV20-1,TGCAGTGGTCGGGACAGCTCTATGGGTGGAGCTTTCTTT,CSGRDSSMGGAFF
TRBD1,TRBJ2-7,-,TRBV2,TGTGCCAGCAGTCGCAACAGGGGGAGCACCTACGAGCAGTACTTC,CASSRNRGSTYEQYF
TRBD2,TRBJ2-5,many,TRBV7-9,TGTGCCAGCAGCCCTAGAGGACTAGCGGGGTCGGACCAGTACTTC,CASSPRGLAGSDQYF
TRBD2,TRBJ2-1,-,TRBV3-1,TGTGCCAGCAGCCACCAACTAGCGGGGGGCGACTACAATGAGCAGTTCTTC,CASSHQLAGGDYNEQFF
-,TRBJ2-2,-,TRBV5-1,TGCGCCAGCAGCTTGGGACCCCGGGTCACCGGGGAGCTGTTTTTT,CASSLGPRVTGELFF
-,TRBJ1-1,many,TRBV5-4,TGTGCCAGCAGCTTGGATCAGGGAGGCTTTTACACTGAAGCTTTCTTT,CASSLDQGGFYTEAFF
-,TRBJ2-3,-,TRBV7-8,TGTGCCATCGGCACGGACCCCGCTAGCACAGATACGCAGTATTTT,CAIGTDPASTDTQYF
-,TRBJ2-3,-,TRBV4-1,TGCGCCAGCAGCCAAGTGGGGAAAAGCGCATCGGATACGCAGTATTTT,CASSQVGKSASDTQYF
TRBD1,TRBJ1-4,-,TRBV18,TGTGCCAGCTCACCGACTCCAGGGGGCGGGGAAAAACTGTTTTTT,CASSPTPGGGEKLFF
TRBD1,TRBJ1-1,-,TRBV20-1,TGCAGTGGGGGACAGGGAGGCGCTGAAGCTTTCTTT,CSGGQGGAEAFF
TRBD1,TRBJ1-1,few,TRBV30,TGTGCCTGGAGCACCACGGGACAGACGAACACTGAAGCTTTCTTT,CAWSTTGQTNTEAFF
TRBD1,TRBJ2-5,many,TRBV15,TGTGCCACCAGCAGCCCGACAGGGGGTGAAGAGACCCAGTACTTC,CATSSPTGGEETQYF
TRBD2,TRBJ2-3,-,TRBV7-2,TGTGCCAGCAGCTTAGCCGTAGCGGGGGGGACAGATACGCAGTATTTT,CASSLAVAGGTDTQYF
-,TRBJ2-1,few,TRBV2,TGTGCCAGCAGTGAGGGCACCGACAATGAGCAGTTCTTC,CASSEGTDNEQFF
-,TRBJ1-2,few,TRBV2,TGTGCCAGCAGGGGGGGACGGAACTATGGCTACACCTTC,CASRGGRNYGYTF
-,TRBJ2-5,once,TRBV10-3,TGTGCCACTGGACGGGGCCAAGAGACCCAGTACTTC,CATGRGQETQYF
-,TRBJ1-6,many,TRBV11-2,TGTGCCAGCAGACTGCAGGGAAGCATTGCTTCACCCCTCCACTTT,CASRLQGSIASPLHF
TRBD2,TRBJ2-7,-,TRBV4-3,TGCGCCAGCAGCCCTAGGACTAGCGGGGGTTACGAGCAGTACTTC,CASSPRTSGGYEQYF
-,TRBJ1-1,many,TRBV30,TGTGCCTGGAACCCCATGAACACTGAAGCTTTCTTT,CAWNPMNTEAFF
TRBD1,TRBJ1-6,many,TRBV11-2,TGTGCCAGCAGCGCGGGACAGGGGGGCAATTCACCCCTCCACTTT,CASSAGQGGNSPLHF
-,TRBJ1-4,-,TRBV7-9,TGTGCCAGCAAGGCGGGGACGGGCTATGAAAAACTGTTTTTT,CASKAGTGYEKLFF
TRBD2,TRBJ2-7,many,TRBV20-1,TGCAGTGCTAGGACTAGCGGGGCCTACGAGCAGTACTTC,CSARTSGAYEQYF
TRBD1,TRBJ1-2,few,TRBV29-1,TGCAGCGTGGGGGACAGATATGGCTACACCTTC,CSVGDRYGYTF
-,TRBJ2-2,many,TRBV6-1,TGTGCCACCACGCTATTACAGGGGAACACCGGGGAGCTGTTTTTT,CATTLLQGNTGELFF
-,TRBJ2-1,few,TRBV18,TGTGCCAGCTCACCACTAGCGTCCTACAATGAGCAGTTCTTC,CASSPLASYNEQFF
-,TRBJ2-5,-,TRBV6-5,TGTGCCAGCAGTCGGAAGGAGAGGGAGACCCAGTACTTC,CASSRKERETQYF
-,TRBJ2-7,few,TRBV19,TGTGCCAGTAGTATCAGCAGGACCTACGAGCAGTACTTC,CASSISRTYEQYF
TRBD1,TRBJ2-5,few,TRBV11-2,TGTGCCAGCAGCTTAGAACAGGGGGGAGTCCAAGAGACCCAGTACTTC,CASSLEQGGVQETQYF
-,TRBJ1-6,many,TRBV5-1,TGCGCCAGCAGCTCCCGCCCGGGACAAAGTAGCTCCTATAATTCACCCCTCCACTTT,CASSSRPGQSSSYNSPLHF
-,TRBJ1-1,many,TRBV5-6,TGTGCCAGCAGCTTAGCCTGGTTGAACACTGAAGCTTTCTTT,CASSLAWLNTEAFF